The 31 T cell receptor beta chains listed next were all sequenced from one sample in a study of blood T cells in healthy people across ages. The use of a sample-barcoded 5' primer and a J-beta primer mix characterized a second PCR of roughly 7 to 11 cycles. TCRdb independently ran MiXCR on the 5' RACE reads; one entry per CDR3 protein. Of approximately 490,000 distinct CDR3 sequences listed, less than 25% are singletons. A further study also used this sample, focusing on T cells of mothers and their children.

Material for sequencing was blood. These receptors came from a boy aged 10-17 years in good health.

This chain uses TRBV7-9 with TRBJ2-3; 12 bases line up with TRBD2. The CDR3 runs 16 residues. The ends lost 4 bases at V and 6 bases at J; junction bases unmatched: 8. Germline CDR1 reads SEHNR; CDR2 reads FQNEAQ (reference sequence). The CDR3 spells CASSSLTSGGSDTQYF. CDR3 coding DNA: TGTGCCAGCAGCTCGTTGACTAGCGGGGGATCGGATACGCAGTATTTT.

As regards this clonotype: One end of the junction is discordant with germline, which a read error may explain. The V and J genes are TRBV28 and TRBJ1-2; no definite D call. Germline-derived CDR1 and CDR2 are MDHEN and SYDVKM. This CDR3 has 13 amino acids. In DNA, the CDR3 is TGTGCCAACAGTCGACCCCCTAACTATGGCTACACCTTC. Amino acids: CANSRPPNYGYTF.

As concerns this clonotype: With a much larger clone just one base away, this may be a read error. The chain uses TRBV4-2 and TRBJ2-5; the match to TRBD2 covers 14 bases. Near its end, the DNA agrees better with TRBJ2-1, so the J call may be wrong. The CDR3 contains 16 residues. Germline lookup yields CDR1 LGHNA and CDR2 YNFKEQ. CDR3 loop: CASSPGTSGSRNEQFF. The CDR3 nucleotides are TGTGCCAGCAGCCCAGGGACTAGCGGGAGTCGCAATGAGCAGTTCTTC.

This clonotype was observed a handful of times. The chain combines TRBV5-1 with TRBJ1-2; the match to TRBD1 covers 8 bases. Losses at the gene ends were 3 bases for V and 6 bases for J; bases not matched to a gene: 7. Germline V gene sequence: CDR1 SGHRS, CDR2 YFSETQ. The CDR3 extends over 14 amino acids. The CDR3 region has the DNA TGCGCCAGCAGCTCGGACAGGGTATACCATGGCTACACCTTC. Translation gives CASSSDRVYHGYTF.

There are a few counts of this clonotype. The chain carries TRBV5-5 and TRBJ2-5, with a tentative D call TRBD1 (5 bases). This CDR3 has 15 residues. V lost 1 base, J lost 2 bases, and 12 bases lay in between. Looked up from germline, CDR1 is SGHKS and CDR2 is YYEKEE (reference sequence). CDR3 coding DNA: TGTGCCAGCAGCTTGCTGGGGCTAGGGCAAGAGACCCAGTACTTC. This codes for CASSLLGLGQETQYF.

The genes are TRBV5-1 and TRBJ1-3; D is undetermined. Germline assignment: CDR1 SGHRS and CDR2 YFSETQ. V was trimmed by 4 bases and J by 0 bases, leaving 8 bases between them. CDR3 length: 14 amino acids. The CDR3, as DNA: TGCGCCAGCAGCCAAGGAAGCTCTGGAAACACCATATATTTT. This translates into CASSQGSSGNTIYF.

Written as DNA, the CDR3 is TGCAGCGTTGAAGATGAGTTAGCGGAGCTGTTTTTT. The encoded protein is CSVEDELAELFF. This chain links TRBV29-1 with TRBJ2-2, with D unresolved. Trimming stripped 0 bases from V and 10 bases from J, with 9 bases between. Germline V gene sequence: CDR1 SQVTM, CDR2 ANQGSEA. This CDR3 has 12 amino acids.

This clonotype was seen only a few times. The chain employs TRBV11-2 and TRBJ2-5, with a tentative D call TRBD2 (7 bases). V lost 5 bases to trimming and J lost 5 bases, with 21 bases between them. The CDR3 runs 16 residues. The V gene's germline CDR1 is SGHAT and CDR2 FQNNGV. CDR3 region: CASSPIGGLLLETQYF. The DNA of the CDR3 is TGTGCCAGCAGCCCCATCGGGGGGCTCTTGTTGGAGACCCAGTACTTC.

Ten or more counts support this clonotype. The chain joins TRBV27 to TRBJ2-5; D assignment may be TRBD1 or TRBD2 (5 bases each). The CDR3 runs to 13 residues. V was clipped by 3 bases and J by 5 bases, with 10 bases between them. Germline V CDR1 and CDR2: MNHEY, SMNVEV (reference sequence). This CDR3 is CASSFGGEETQYF. CDR3 bases: TGTGCCAGCAGTTTTGGGGGTGAGGAGACCCAGTACTTC.

This clonotype came up a few times. At one end the junction does not follow the germline gene, possibly because of a read error. The chain couples TRBV7-2 to TRBJ2-7; maybe TRBD1 (5 bases). Germline loops: CDR1 SGHTA, CDR2 FQGNSA. The CDR3 sequence is 15 residues long. CDR3 DNA sequence: TGTGCCAGCGGCTTCGGACATGAGGCGACCTACGAGCAGTACTTC. Translating it yields CASGFGHEATYEQYF.

The chain uses TRBV20-1 and TRBJ2-1; 8 bases match TRBD1. The CDR3 is made up of 16 amino acids. Germline CDR1 reads DFQATT; CDR2 reads SNEGSKA (reference sequence). Trimming took 1 base from V and 3 from J; bases not matched to a gene: 8. CDR3 sequence: CSARALRGQVYNEQFF. The CDR3 DNA sequence: TGCAGTGCTAGAGCGCTGAGGGGACAGGTCTACAATGAGCAGTTCTTC.

This clonotype was observed a few times. The junction and the germline gene differ at one end; a read error may be behind it. The chain recombines TRBV7-7 with TRBJ2-2, with D perhaps being TRBD1 or TRBD2 (5 bases each). From germline, CDR1 is SSHAT and CDR2 FNYEAQ (reference sequence). The CDR3 is 16 residues long. DNA of the CDR3: TGTGCTAGCAGCCCTCGGAGGACATCGAACACCGGGGAGCTGTTTTTT. Its translation is CASSPRRTSNTGELFF. Together with reference TRBV7-7 and TRBJ2-2, the CDR3 gives the full variable domain: GAGVSQSPRYKVTKRGQDVTLRCDPISSHATLYWYQQALGQGPEFLTYFNYEAQPDKSGLPSDRFSAERPEGSISTLTIQRTEQRDSAMYRCASSPRRTSNTGELFFGEGSRLTVL.

The chain uses TRBV27 and TRBJ2-3; 11 bases map to TRBD2. This CDR3 has 14 residues. Germline-derived CDR1 and CDR2 are MNHEY and SMNVEV (reference sequence). The J segment lost 10 bases and the V segment lost 4 bases, leaving 7 bases of the junction unmatched. The CDR3 is CASSSGTSGGAQYF. The CDR3 DNA follows: TGTGCCAGCAGTTCAGGGACTAGCGGCGGTGCGCAGTATTTT.

This clonotype was counted only a few times. The CDR3 DNA reads TGCGCCAGCAGCCAAGTTGAGGGGGGGACTGAAGCTTTCTTT. Its translation: CASSQVEGGTEAFF. V is TRBV4-3 and J is TRBJ1-1, with D possibly being TRBD1 (6 bases). Germline CDR1 reads LGHNA; CDR2 reads YSLEER. Trimming left V 1 base short and J 5 bases short, with 11 bases between. The CDR3 is 14 residues long.

This clonotype was counted a few times. The chain carries TRBV28 and TRBJ2-7; D is ambiguous. V lost 2 bases and J 6 bases, leaving 8 bases between the germline ends. CDR3 length equals 12 residues. Germline lookup yields CDR1 MDHEN and CDR2 SYDVKM. CDR3: CASSLVASEQYF. In nucleotides, the CDR3 is TGTGCCAGCAGTTTAGTGGCTTCCGAGCAGTACTTC. The variable domain in full, completed from reference TRBV28 and TRBJ2-7, reads DVKVTQSSRYLVKRTGEKVFLECVQDMDHENMFWYRQDPGLGLRLIYFSYDVKMKEKGDIPEGYSVSREKKERFSLILESASTNQTSMYLCASSLVASEQYFGPGTRLTVT.

The chain combines TRBV12-2 with TRBJ2-5; the table calls TRBD2, which could not be checked here. The DNA end lines up better with TRBJ2-1; the J call may be wrong. TRBV12-2 counts as a pseudogene. The length of the CDR3 is 15 residues. CDR3 in DNA: TGTGCAAGTCGCTTGCCGACTAGCGGGGAGGATGAGCAGTTCTTC. Its protein is CASRLPTSGEDEQFF.

In DNA, the CDR3 is TGTGCCAGCAGCCAAGAAGGGACTACCCCGAGGGAGCAGTACTTC. It codes for CASSQEGTTPREQYF. The chain employs TRBV4-2 and TRBJ2-7; 7 bases map to TRBD2. CDR1 and CDR2 from the germline V gene are LGHNA and YNFKEQ. J gave up 7 bases and V 0 bases, and 9 bases lay outside the gene matches. The CDR3 has 15 residues.

The table lists this clonotype with a few counts. The chain couples TRBV29-1 to TRBJ2-2; the match to TRBD2 covers 8 bases. This CDR3 region has 16 residues. The ends lost 7 bases at V and 4 bases at J; junction bases unmatched: 14. Germline V gene data show CDR1 as SQVTM and CDR2 as ANQGSEA. CDR3 loop: CSAAFGLAWATGELFF. For the CDR3, the DNA is TGCAGCGCCGCCTTCGGACTAGCCTGGGCCACCGGGGAGCTGTTTTTT.

V and J are TRBV20-1 and TRBJ2-3; possibly TRBD1 for D (6 bases). The V gene's germline CDR1 is DFQATT and CDR2 SNEGSKA (reference sequence). The V gene lost 6 bases and the J gene lost 2 bases, with 21 bases spanning the gap. The CDR3 is made up of 16 amino acids. The CDR3 here is CSARGGQTQITDTQYF. The DNA of the CDR3 is TGCAGTGCCCGTGGGGGCCAGACACAAATCACAGATACGCAGTATTTT.

This clonotype has more than one count but fewer than ten. The chain carries TRBV7-6 and TRBJ2-1; TRBD2 matches at 7 bases. Losses at the gene ends were 0 bases for V and 7 bases for J; bases not matched to a gene: 9. Germline V lookup: CDR1 SGHVS, CDR2 FNYEAQ. The CDR3 loop spans 16 amino acids. The CDR3: CASSLAGGEVMNEQFF. CDR3 bases: TGTGCCAGCAGCTTAGCGGGGGGGGAGGTCATGAATGAGCAGTTCTTC.

V is TRBV20-1 and J is TRBJ2-5, with D maybe TRBD2 (5 bases). The J call could be wrong; TRBJ2-1 is a better fit for the DNA end. Germline loops: CDR1 DFQATT, CDR2 SNEGSKA (reference sequence). The CDR3 is 15 residues long. CDR3 protein: CSARDSERHGDEQFF. DNA for the CDR3: TGCAGTGCTAGAGATTCAGAGCGGCACGGGGATGAGCAGTTCTTC.

This clonotype showed up many times. J is TRBJ2-5 and V is TRBV4-3; D is possibly TRBD2 (5 bases). The germline V gene has CDR1 LGHNA and CDR2 YSLEER. V was cut by 4 bases and J by 0 bases, with 9 bases left in between. CDR3 size: 14 residues. DNA for the CDR3: TGCGCCAGCAGCCTGAGGCGGGACCAAGAGACCCAGTACTTC. Its protein product is CASSLRRDQETQYF.

The chain recombines TRBV7-9 with TRBJ2-7; D remains unclear. V was trimmed by 5 bases and J by 3 bases, leaving 5 bases between them. The CDR3 is 11 residues long. CDR1 SEHNR and CDR2 FQNEAQ come from the germline V gene (reference sequence). The CDR3 here is CASSKHYEQYF. The DNA for the CDR3 is TGTGCCAGCAGCAAGCACTACGAGCAGTACTTC.

This chain joins TRBV7-9 and TRBJ2-1, with a tentative D call TRBD2 (5 bases). The germline V gene encodes CDR1 SEHNR and CDR2 FQNEAQ (reference sequence). CDR3 length: 15 residues. Trimming stripped 2 bases from V and 6 bases from J, with 14 bases between. CDR3: CASSLQLASRNEQFF. The CDR3 DNA reads as TGTGCCAGCAGCTTACAACTGGCTAGCCGCAATGAGCAGTTCTTC.

The chain combines TRBV9 with TRBJ1-1, with D unresolved. Looked up from germline, CDR1 is SGDLS and CDR2 is YYNGEE. V gave up 3 bases and J gave up 8 bases, with 5 bases separating them. The CDR3 has 10 amino acids. Here the CDR3 reads CASSAGEAFF. The CDR3 DNA reads as TGTGCCAGCAGCGCGGGGGAAGCTTTCTTT.

This clonotype was seen more than once but under ten times. The J gene is TRBJ2-2, the V gene TRBV29-1; D unresolved. The CDR3 covers 12 residues. Trimming took off 5 bases at V and 3 bases at J, with 7 bases between the two ends. CDR1 is SQVTM and CDR2 is ANQGSEA in the germline V gene. DNA of the CDR3: TGCAGCGTTTACCGGGACACCGGGGAGCTGTTTTTT. Its translation is CSVYRDTGELFF.

At least ten counts were recorded for this clonotype. The chain employs TRBV10-3 and TRBJ2-5; the match to TRBD1 covers 7 bases. The germline gives CDR1 ENHRY, CDR2 SYGVKD. Trimming removed 6 bases from V and 5 bases from J; junction bases left unmatched: 6. This CDR3 is built from 13 residues. CDR3 in DNA: TGTGCCATCAGAGGACAGGTTTGGGAGACCCAGTACTTC. Amino acid sequence: CAIRGQVWETQYF.

Ten or more counts support this clonotype. The chain is built from TRBV6-6 and TRBJ2-1; D is unresolved. The CDR3 covers 14 residues. Per the germline V gene, CDR1 is MNHNY and CDR2 is SVGAGI (reference sequence). V was shortened by 0 bases and J by 3 bases, with 6 bases between the two germline ends. The CDR3 region is CASSYSIIYNEQFF. The CDR3 DNA is TGTGCCAGCAGTTACTCAATTATCTACAATGAGCAGTTCTTC.

The DNA of the CDR3 is TGTGCCAGCGGTATACAGGGAGGGGCCACTGAAGCTTTCTTT. Translating it yields CASGIQGGATEAFF. The rearrangement joins TRBV7-9 to TRBJ1-1, with TRBD1 as a possible D gene (6 bases). This CDR3 contains 14 residues. Trimming left V 8 bases short and J 4 bases short, with 17 bases between. The germline V gene encodes CDR1 SEHNR and CDR2 FQNEAQ (reference sequence).

The chain joins TRBV20-1 to TRBJ2-7; 9 bases map to TRBD1. This CDR3 region has 14 residues. V was clipped by 2 bases and J by 9 bases; unmatched bases: 11. Germline V gene lookup returns CDR1 DFQATT and CDR2 SNEGSKA (reference sequence). CDR3 sequence reads: CSARLNDRGYVQYF. CDR3 DNA: TGCAGTGCTAGACTTAATGACAGGGGGTATGTGCAGTACTTC.

V and J are TRBV9 and TRBJ2-5, with 11 bases matching TRBD1. In germline, CDR1 is SGDLS, CDR2 YYNGEE. With 3 bases clipped from V and 5 bases from J, the junction kept 3 bases outside the gene matches. The CDR3 totals 14 residues. The DNA for the CDR3 is TGTGCCAGCAGCGCAGGGACAGGGGGGGAGACCCAGTACTTC. It is translated as CASSAGTGGETQYF.